The 7 T cell receptor beta chains given below trace back to one sample, sequenced in a study of T cells in Graves' hyperthyroidism and ophthalmopathy. Template material for amplifying TCR beta CDR3 regions consisted of RNA transcripts. First-round RT-PCR with HTBI primers amplified the TCR CDR3 region. TCRdb processed the multiplex PCR reads anew with MiXCR; each CDR3 protein has one entry. This sample has just under 750,000 distinct CDR3 sequences, with around a third found just once. Source material: blood. The origin of the receptors is a woman in her 40s with Graves' hyperthyroidism.

V is TRBV25-1 and J is TRBJ2-7; 12 bases agree with TRBD2. The CDR3 is made up of 17 amino acids. After removal of 5 bases from V and 2 bases from J, the junction contained 10 bases not matched to a gene. Germline values: CDR1 MGHDK, CDR2 SYGVNS. The CDR3 protein is CASSPASGRDSAYEQYF. The CDR3 nucleotides read TGTGCCAGCAGTCCTGCTAGCGGGAGGGACAGTGCCTACGAGCAGTACTTC.

This clonotype was picked up many times. This chain joins TRBV7-6 and TRBJ2-5; tentatively, D is TRBD2 (6 bases). V was shortened by 2 bases and J by 7 bases, with 11 bases between the two germline ends. Per germline, CDR1 SGHVS and CDR2 FNYEAQ. This CDR3 spans 13 amino acids. CDR3 sequence: CASSLSTEGTQYF. CDR3 bases: TGTGCCAGCAGCTTATCCACGGAGGGGACCCAGTACTTC.

This clonotype appeared many times. The chain uses TRBV20-1 and TRBJ1-6; no definite D call. V lost 5 bases, J lost 6 bases, and 14 bases lay in between. The CDR3 has 14 amino acids. Germline CDR1 is DFQATT and CDR2 is SNEGSKA (reference sequence). CDR3 in amino acids: CSAPGLSSNSPLHF. As DNA, the CDR3 is TGCAGTGCTCCGGGCCTTAGTTCTAATTCACCCCTCCACTTT.

The CDR3 nucleotides are TGTGCCAGCATCCCAGGACTCATGAACACTGAAGCTTTCTTT. This encodes CASIPGLMNTEAFF. The chain recombines TRBV10-3 with TRBJ1-1; no clear D gene. The CDR3 extends over 14 amino acids. In germline, CDR1 is ENHRY, CDR2 SYGVKD. With 10 bases removed from V and 0 bases from J, the gap between germline ends came to 15 bases.

This clonotype showed up many times. The rearrangement uses TRBV2 and TRBJ1-3; D is perhaps TRBD1 (5 bases). The CDR3 has 12 residues. Germline CDR1 reads SNHLY; CDR2 reads FYNNEI. V was trimmed by 8 bases and J by 2 bases, leaving 7 bases between them. The CDR3 here is CASSGPGNTIYF. CDR3 DNA: TGTGCCAGCTCAGGGCCTGGAAACACCATATATTTT.

Many counts were recorded for this clonotype. The V and J genes are TRBV6-5 and TRBJ1-2, with D uncertain. Germline values: CDR1 MNHEY, CDR2 SVGAGI. The CDR3 totals 12 residues. Trimming pared 6 bases from V and 6 bases from J, leaving 11 bases between. CDR3 in amino acids: CASSPGWDGYTF. The DNA for the CDR3 is TGTGCCAGCAGCCCAGGCTGGGATGGCTACACCTTC.

This clonotype was detected only a few times. The gene calls are TRBV29-1 and TRBJ1-1; D perhaps matches TRBD1 (5 bases). CDR1 and CDR2 (germline): SQVTM, ANQGSEA. The CDR3 totals 9 residues. Deletions cut 5 bases from V and 10 bases from J, with 8 bases between. CDR3: CSVPGGAFF. The CDR3 DNA follows: TGCAGCGTTCCCGGGGGAGCTTTCTTT.